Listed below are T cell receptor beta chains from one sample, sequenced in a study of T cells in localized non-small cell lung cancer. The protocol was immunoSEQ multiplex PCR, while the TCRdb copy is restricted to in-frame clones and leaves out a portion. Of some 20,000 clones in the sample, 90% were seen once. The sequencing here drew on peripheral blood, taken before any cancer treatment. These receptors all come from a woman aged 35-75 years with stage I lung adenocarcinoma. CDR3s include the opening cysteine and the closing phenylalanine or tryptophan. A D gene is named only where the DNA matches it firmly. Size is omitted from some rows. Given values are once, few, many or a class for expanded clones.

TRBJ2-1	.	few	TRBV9	TGTGCCAGCAGCGTAGGGAGGGGGCCCGTGGATGAGCAGTTCTTC	CASSVGRGPVDEQFF
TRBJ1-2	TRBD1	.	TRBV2	TGTGCCAGCGGCTATCAAGGGACAGGCTATGGCTACACCTTC	CASGYQGTGYGYTF
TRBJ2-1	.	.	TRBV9	TGTGCCAGCAGCGTAGGTCCCGCCCCCTACAATGAGCAGTTCTTC	CASSVGPAPYNEQFF
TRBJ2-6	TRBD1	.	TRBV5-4	TGTGCCAGCAGCTCTCTGCGGACAGGCGACGTCCTGACTTTC	CASSSLRTGDVLTF
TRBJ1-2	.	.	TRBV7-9	TGTGCCAGCAGCTTAGAGGCCCGAGGCTACACCTTC	CASSLEARGYTF
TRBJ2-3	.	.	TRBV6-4	TGTGCCAGCAGTGAAACGCCACTAAGAAGGGAGGCGCAGTATTTT	CASSETPLRREAQYF
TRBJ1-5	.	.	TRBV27	TGTGCCAGCAGTTTTCGAGGGAATCAGCCCCAGCATTTT	CASSFRGNQPQHF
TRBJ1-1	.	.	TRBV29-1	TGCAGCGTTCGTTTGACAGTGAACACTGAGGCTTTCTTT	CSVRLTVNTEAFF
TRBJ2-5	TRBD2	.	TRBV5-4	TGTGCCAGCAGCTCCGGGACTAGATACCAAGAGACCCAGTACTTC	CASSSGTRYQETQYF
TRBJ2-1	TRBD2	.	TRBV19	TGTGCCAGTAGTAGACTAGCGGCCGGGGATGAGCAGTTCTTC	CASSRLAAGDEQFF
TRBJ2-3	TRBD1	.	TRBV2	TGTGCCAGCTCTGGACAGGCCTTCACAGATACGCAGTATTTT	CASSGQAFTDTQYF
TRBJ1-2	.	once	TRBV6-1	TGTGCCAGCAGTGAAGGATGGGCAGGGAGCTTAACTAACTATGGCTACACCTTC	CASSEGWAGSLTNYGYTF
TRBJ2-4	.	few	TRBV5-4	TGTGCCAGCAGCTTGGCCCCCACGAGAAGGGCCAAAAACATTCAGTACTTC	CASSLAPTRRAKNIQYF
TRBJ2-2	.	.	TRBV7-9	TGTGCCAGCAGCTCTAATACGAACACCGGGGAGCTGTTTTTT	CASSSNTNTGELFF